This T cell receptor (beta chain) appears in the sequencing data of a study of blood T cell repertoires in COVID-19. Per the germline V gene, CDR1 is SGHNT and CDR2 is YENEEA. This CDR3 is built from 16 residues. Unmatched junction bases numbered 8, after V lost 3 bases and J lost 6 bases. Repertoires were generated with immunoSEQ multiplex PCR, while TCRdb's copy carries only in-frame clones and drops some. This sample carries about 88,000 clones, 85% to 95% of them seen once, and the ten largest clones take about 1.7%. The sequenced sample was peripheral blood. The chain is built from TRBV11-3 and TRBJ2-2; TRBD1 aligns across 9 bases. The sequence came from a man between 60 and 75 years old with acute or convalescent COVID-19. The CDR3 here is CASSFNRGRSAGELFF. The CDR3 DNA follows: TGTGCCAGCAGCTTCAACAGGGGGCGGAGTGCCGGGGAGCTGTTTTTT.